This T cell receptor beta chain was profiled in a study of blood T cell repertoires in COVID-19 (dated by TCRdb to the early 2020s). General notes on the study: Samples from collaborators originated in the United States, Italy and Spain and spanned both the acute and convalescent phases of COVID-19. The prospective study material was composed of cDNA or gDNA derived from T cells, B-cell-depleted T cells, or PBMCs. Subjects who had been exposed to COVID-19, were actively infected with it, or had recovered from it provided the deeply sampled blood TCRbeta repertoires that made up the dataset. The repertoires were released in a freely available public database meant as a resource for research on the immune response to SARS-CoV-2. The samples were drawn from two sources: the first 160 participants of the ongoing ImmuneRACE study, and 950 to 1,500 subjects contributed by 6 global collaborators. The sample metadata nearly always contained a de-identified subject ID, COVID-19 status, age in years and sex. Where HLA class I and class II types were available, the types were taken from metadata supplied by the sample provider, not from assay-based typing. The research as a whole found: The amount of clinical and demographic metadata varied by source and participant and was provided uncurated.

The immunoSEQ Assay, a bias-controlled multiplex PCR, was used to amplify TCRbeta CDR3 regions from genomic DNA. Per the authors' processing: Within the assay, amplification of reference gene primers was used to estimate how many nucleated cells each sample contained. To quantify the absolute abundance of each unique TCRbeta CDR3 rearrangement, sequence reads were collapsed and filtered. For each sample, productive Simpson clonality was calculated as the square root of Simpson's diversity index over productive rearrangements. TCRdb stores this immuneACCESS table with in-frame sequences only. Part of the clones is absent; in the studies checked, under half of the shortfall reflects unresolved V genes, and no reason is known for the rest. The V and J calls and the clone size are those of that table, but D and trimming were determined from the DNA. Present in this sample are 200,000 or so clones, 75% to 90% of which were seen just once. 3% to 4.5% of the sample rests with the top ten.

On this clone itself: Its antigen is not yet known. Base qualities are not provided; no much larger clone lies one nucleotide away.

The CDR3 goes from the cysteine to the phenylalanine over 16 residues. The only DNA kept is the CDR3, 48 bases in frame from the first base. Between the V and J ends, shortened by 3 bases and 1 base respectively, the junction contains 19 bases. CDR1 and CDR2, looked up from the germline V gene (reference sequence), are DFQATT and SNEGSKA. Enrolling through a virtual design, the prospective study's participants ranged in age from roughly 18 to 90 years and lived across 24 United States geographic areas. In the prospective study, participants were assigned to cohorts based on the clinical history participants reported in a screening survey and a study questionnaire. In the prospective study, mobile phlebotomists collected whole blood, serum and a nasopharyngeal or oropharyngeal swab from each participant. Participants in the prospective study had the option to provide additional blood draws and questionnaires over a roughly 2-month period. Blood samples from the prospective study were shipped frozen or at room temperature prior to DNA extraction.

The receptor's source is a woman aged 40 to 50 with acute COVID-19. The chain links TRBV20-1 with TRBJ2-7; TRBD2 is a possible D gene, resting on 5 matching bases. Sequencing input: PBMCs or T cells enriched from blood (not recorded which). DNA sequence: TGCAGTGCTAGTTTTTCCCGGGCTAGCCAATCCTACGAGCAGTACTTC. Its product reads: CSASFSRASQSYEQYF.